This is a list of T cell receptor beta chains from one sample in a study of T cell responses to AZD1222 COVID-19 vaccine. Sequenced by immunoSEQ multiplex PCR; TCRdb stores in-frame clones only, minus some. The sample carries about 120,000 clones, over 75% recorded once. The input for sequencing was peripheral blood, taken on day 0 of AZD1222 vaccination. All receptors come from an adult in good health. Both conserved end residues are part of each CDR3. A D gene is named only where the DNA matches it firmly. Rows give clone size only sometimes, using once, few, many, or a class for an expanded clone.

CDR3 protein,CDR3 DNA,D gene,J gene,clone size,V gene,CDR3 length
CASSAHQGGDTQYF,TGTGCCAGCAGTGCCCATCAGGGGGGTGATACGCAGTATTTT,NA,TRBJ2-3,NA,TRBV6-4,14
CASQRGGGDEKLFF,TGCGCCAGCCAGAGGGGGGGCGGAGATGAAAAACTGTTTTTT,NA,TRBJ1-4,NA,TRBV5-1,14
CAWSNSGISSYEQYF,TGTGCCTGGAGTAACAGTGGTATTAGCTCCTACGAGCAGTACTTC,NA,TRBJ2-7,NA,TRBV30,15
CASSLVRSASYEQYF,TGTGCCAGCAGCTTAGTGCGTTCGGCCTCCTACGAGCAGTACTTC,NA,TRBJ2-7,few,TRBV7-2,15
CASSLGQHTEAFF,TGTGCCAGCAGCCTGGGACAGCACACTGAAGCTTTCTTT,TRBD1,TRBJ1-1,NA,TRBV27,13
CASSSTSGWDTQYF,TGTGCCAGCAGCTCAACTAGCGGGTGGGATACGCAGTATTTT,TRBD2,TRBJ2-3,NA,TRBV7-9,14
CASSIFRGGRSYEQYF,TGTGCCAGTAGTATTTTTCGCGGGGGGCGCTCCTACGAGCAGTACTTC,TRBD2,TRBJ2-7,NA,TRBV19,16
CASSLGVNQGAFF,TGTGCCAGCAGCTTAGGGGTAAATCAAGGAGCTTTCTTT,NA,TRBJ1-1,NA,TRBV11-3,13
CASSLDMNTEAFF,TGTGCCAGCAGTTTGGATATGAACACTGAAGCTTTCTTT,NA,TRBJ1-1,NA,TRBV6-5,13
CASSDGGLATDTQYF,TGTGCCAGCAGTGACGGGGGGCTAGCCACAGATACGCAGTATTTT,NA,TRBJ2-3,once,TRBV6-4,15
CASSRSGTGYEQYF,TGTGCCAGCAGCCGATCCGGGACAGGGTACGAGCAGTACTTC,TRBD1,TRBJ2-7,NA,TRBV4-2,14
CASSSQNSPLHF,TGTGCCAGCAGTTCCCAAAATTCACCCCTCCACTTT,NA,TRBJ1-6,NA,TRBV28,12
CASSKGASYGYTF,TGTGCCAGCAGCAAGGGGGCCTCCTATGGCTACACCTTC,TRBD1,TRBJ1-2,NA,TRBV3-1/TRBV3-2,13
CASSQDWESDGYTF,TGTGCCAGCAGCCAGGACTGGGAGTCCGATGGCTACACCTTC,NA,TRBJ1-2,NA,TRBV9,14
CAFQGLHNEQFF,TGTGCCTTCCAGGGACTGCACAATGAGCAGTTCTTC,NA,TRBJ2-1,few,TRBV30,12
CATSDLDGREQYF,TGTGCCACCAGTGATCTGGACGGGAGAGAGCAGTACTTC,NA,TRBJ2-7,NA,TRBV24-1,13
CASSIDLQGREQYF,TGTGCCAGTAGTATAGATCTCCAGGGCCGGGAGCAGTACTTC,NA,TRBJ2-7,NA,TRBV19,14
CATSISPSSYEQYF,TGTGCCACCAGCATCTCGCCGTCCTCCTACGAGCAGTACTTC,NA,TRBJ2-7,few,TRBV24-1,14
CAISEAPDRANYGYTF,TGTGCCATCAGTGAAGCCCCGGACAGGGCTAACTATGGCTACACCTTC,TRBD1,TRBJ1-2,NA,TRBV10-3,16
CASSPRLAGKETQYF,TGTGCCAGCAGCCCACGACTAGCGGGAAAGGAGACCCAGTACTTC,TRBD2,TRBJ2-5,NA,TRBV14,15
CASSLQRDSYNEQFF,TGTGCCAGCAGCTTACAGCGGGACTCCTACAATGAGCAGTTCTTC,TRBD2,TRBJ2-1,NA,TRBV7-2,15
CASSTSDARKLFF,TGTGCCAGCAGCACCTCAGATGCTCGAAAACTGTTTTTT,NA,TRBJ1-4,NA,TRBV12-3/TRBV12-4,13
CASSDSRETQYF,TGTGCCAGCAGTGACAGTAGAGAGACCCAGTACTTC,NA,TRBJ2-5,NA,TRBV2,12
CATRPHTTYEQYF,TGTGCCACCCGCCCCCACACAACCTACGAGCAGTACTTC,NA,TRBJ2-7,NA,TRBV10-3,13
CASYSIGGGSQHF,TGTGCCAGCTATTCGATCGGGGGAGGATCCCAGCATTTT,NA,TRBJ1-5,NA,TRBV27,13
CASSPTTESSFF,TGTGCCAGCAGCCCTACAACCGAGAGTTCATTCTTT,NA,TRBJ1-1,NA,TRBV11-3,12
CASSLGRGLTGNTIYF,TGTGCCAGCAGTTTAGGACGAGGTTTAACTGGAAACACCATATATTTT,NA,TRBJ1-3,NA,TRBV27,16
CVLYYHSGNTIYF,TGTGTCCTGTACTACCACTCTGGAAACACCATATATTTT,NA,TRBJ1-3,NA,TRBV24-1,13
CASSLVRDTGELFF,TGCGCCAGCAGCTTAGTCCGGGACACCGGGGAGCTGTTTTTT,NA,TRBJ2-2,NA,TRBV5-1,14
CSASGRSGYTF,TGCAGTGCTAGCGGCAGGAGTGGCTACACCTTC,NA,TRBJ1-2,NA,TRBV20-1,11
CSVVGTGAGEQFF,TGCAGCGTCGTAGGGACAGGGGCAGGTGAGCAGTTCTTC,TRBD1,TRBJ2-1,NA,TRBV29-1,13
CASSDGTGGYEQYF,TGTGCCAGCTCAGATGGGACAGGGGGCTACGAGCAGTACTTC,TRBD1,TRBJ2-7,NA,TRBV18,14
CASNDPGSSFAKNIQYF,TGTGCCAGCAATGACCCGGGGTCCAGCTTCGCCAAAAACATTCAGTACTTC,NA,TRBJ2-4,NA,TRBV2,17
CASSLALDTQYF,TGTGCCAGCAGCCTGGCTCTAGATACGCAGTATTTT,NA,TRBJ2-3,NA,TRBV7-9,12
CASSMTRSDTQYF,TGTGCCAGTAGTATGACCCGTTCGGATACGCAGTATTTT,NA,TRBJ2-3,NA,TRBV19,13
CASSLQGEPYNEQFF,TGTGCCAGCAGTCTACAGGGGGAACCCTACAATGAGCAGTTCTTC,TRBD1,TRBJ2-1,NA,TRBV27,15
CASSQSGGLGYGYTF,TGTGCCAGCAGCCAATCGGGGGGGCTCGGCTATGGCTACACCTTC,NA,TRBJ1-2,NA,TRBV16,15
CASSPGTGPGYGYTF,TGTGCCAGCAGCCCTGGGACAGGCCCAGGGTATGGCTACACCTTC,TRBD1,TRBJ1-2,NA,TRBV7-2,15
CASSFSTDTQYF,TGTGCCAGCAGTTTTAGCACAGATACGCAGTATTTT,NA,TRBJ2-3,few,TRBV12-3/TRBV12-4,12
CASSKPGGQNIQYF,TGTGCCAGCAGTAAGCCAGGGGGCCAAAACATTCAGTACTTC,TRBD1,TRBJ2-4,once,TRBV5-4,14